This T cell receptor (beta chain) is from a study of beta chain features in type 1 diabetes. General study points: People with Type 1 diabetes carried modestly yet significantly shorter TCRB CDR3s in all four CD4+ subsets.

Expressed TCRB transcripts were sequenced, since all the RNA that had been isolated was reverse transcribed. The method was immunoSEQ multiplex PCR; TCRdb's version includes in-frame clones alone and lacks a portion of them. The profile shows about 45,000 clones, over 50% of them singletons. Details on this clone: Antigen: not known.

The CDR3 has 15 amino acids. Germline V gene data show CDR1 as LGHNT and CDR2 as FRNRAP. V lost 1 base, J lost 6 bases, and 4 bases stayed unmatched. This TCR was sampled from a woman aged 18 to 35 in good health. Specimen: Tregs from blood. V and J are TRBV12-5 and TRBJ2-2; 8 nucleotides agree with TRBD1. CDR3 DNA sequence: TGTGCTAGTGGTTTGGGGACAGGGACTTCCGGGGAGCTGTTTTTT. As protein: CASGLGTGTSGELFF.